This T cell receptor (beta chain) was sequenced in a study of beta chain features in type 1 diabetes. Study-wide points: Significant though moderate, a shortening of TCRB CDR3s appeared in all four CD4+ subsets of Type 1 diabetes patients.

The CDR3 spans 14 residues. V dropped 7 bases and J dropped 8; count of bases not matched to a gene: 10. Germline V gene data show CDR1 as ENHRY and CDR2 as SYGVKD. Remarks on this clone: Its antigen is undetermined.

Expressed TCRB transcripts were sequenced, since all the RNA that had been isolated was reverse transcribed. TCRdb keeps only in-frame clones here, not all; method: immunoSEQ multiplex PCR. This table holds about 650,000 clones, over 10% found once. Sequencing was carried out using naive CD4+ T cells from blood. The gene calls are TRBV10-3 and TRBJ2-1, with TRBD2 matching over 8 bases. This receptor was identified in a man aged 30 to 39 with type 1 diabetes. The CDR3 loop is CAITAAETSDEQFF. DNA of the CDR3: TGTGCCATCACTGCTGCCGAGACTAGCGATGAGCAGTTCTTC.